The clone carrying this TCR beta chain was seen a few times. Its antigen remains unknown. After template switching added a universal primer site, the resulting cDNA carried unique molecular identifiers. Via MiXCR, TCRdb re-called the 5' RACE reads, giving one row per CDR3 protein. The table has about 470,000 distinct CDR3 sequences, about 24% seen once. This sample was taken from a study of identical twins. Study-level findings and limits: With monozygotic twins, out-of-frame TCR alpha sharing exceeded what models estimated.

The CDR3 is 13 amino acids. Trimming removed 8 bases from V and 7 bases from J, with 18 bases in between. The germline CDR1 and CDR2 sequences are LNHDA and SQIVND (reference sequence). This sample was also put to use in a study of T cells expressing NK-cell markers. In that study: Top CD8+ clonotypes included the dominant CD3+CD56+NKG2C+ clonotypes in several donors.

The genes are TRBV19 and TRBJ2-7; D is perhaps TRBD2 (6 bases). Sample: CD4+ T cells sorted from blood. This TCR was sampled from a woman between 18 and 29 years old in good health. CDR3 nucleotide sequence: TGTGCCAGTCGGCCGGCGGGATCTGGGGAGCAGTACTTC. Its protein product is CASRPAGSGEQYF.